The sequence of this TCR beta chain was determined in a study of T cell responses to AZD1222 COVID-19 vaccine. About the study: Second-dose recipients at about 4 or about 12 weeks were treated as one pooled group.

V was shortened by 8 bases and J by 14 bases, with 19 bases between the two germline ends. This CDR3 is built from 11 residues. Germline lookup yields CDR1 SQVTM and CDR2 ANQGSEA. In regard to this clone: Its antigen is currently unknown.

The protocol was immunoSEQ multiplex PCR, while the TCRdb copy is restricted to in-frame clones and leaves out a portion. The sample contains under 110,000 clones, roughly 86% of which appear only once. Study-level findings and limits: Clonal diversity may have been underestimated in mostly white British donors. Baseline serology detected seropositivity in only 5 or 6 AZD1222 recipients. Spike-specific TCR breadth rose after two AZD1222 doses, and depth rose as well.

The chain recombines TRBV29-1 with TRBJ1-5; perhaps TRBD1 as D (5 bases). Sample: peripheral blood, taken on day 0 of AZD1222 vaccination. The TCR originated in an adult in good health. The CDR3 loop reads CSYHSNQGEHF. Here the CDR3 DNA reads TGCAGCTACCATAGCAATCAGGGAGAGCATTTT.